This T cell receptor (beta chain) originates from a study of identifying expanded T cells in peripheral blood. The CDR3 extends over 17 amino acids. Germline assignment: CDR1 MGHRA and CDR2 YSYEKL. Between the trimmed V and J ends, which lost 0 bases and 4 bases, there was a span of 18 bases. The repertoire was sequenced with immunoSEQ multiplex PCR; TCRdb's copy has only in-frame clones and lacks some. The sample shows under 130,000 clones, roughly 89% of them seen only once. General study results and limits: Technical replicates showed roughly 1.2 changed clones; two weeks 15 to 20; four weeks 19. Variance in clone template counts between roughly two-week samples significantly increased with total template count across all healthy donors.

The sample holds one count of this clone. Its specificity is unknown. The sample comprised blood. The sequence derives from a person aged 18 to 69 in good health. The J gene is TRBJ2-5, the V gene TRBV4-1, with D possibly matching TRBD1 (5 bases). The CDR3 is CASSQEPDSDRLETQYF. The DNA for the CDR3 is TGCGCCAGCAGCCAAGAGCCCGACAGCGACCGCCTAGAGACCCAGTACTTC.